This T cell receptor beta chain came from a study of OX40 agonist ivuxolimab in advanced cancers. Study-wide context: Ivuxolimab, which is an agonistic anti-OX40 (CD134) antibody, was administered to the patients. Three individuals attained partial responses, comprising one hepatocellular carcinoma case and two cutaneous melanoma cases. Study-wide results and limits: On average, a greater number of expanded clones characterised CD8+ T cells relative to CD4+.

The CDR3 extends over 17 amino acids. The germline V gene encodes CDR1 SNHLY and CDR2 FYNNEI. Trimming took 0 bases from V and 7 from J, leaving 21 bases between them. A few counts support this clone. The target antigen is unknown. Here immunoSEQ multiplex PCR was the method, and the copy in TCRdb shows in-frame clones only, minus some. The table lists around 70,000 clones, approximately 92% of them singletons. The source material was CD4+ or CD8+ T cells sorted from blood, sampled in a trial of the OX40 agonist ivuxolimab. The chain recombines TRBV2 with TRBJ2-5; D is possibly TRBD1 (5 bases). The receptor was isolated from an adult with an advanced solid tumor such as melanoma, head and neck, liver or kidney cancer. The CDR3 loop reads CASSEALLGQGRGTQYF. CDR3 nucleotides: TGTGCCAGCAGTGAAGCGCTCTTAGGGCAGGGCCGCGGGACCCAGTACTTC.